What follows are 14 T cell receptor beta chains derived from one specimen sequenced in a study of cytomegalovirus exposure and HLA in healthy donors. 60 Vbeta and 13 Jbeta primers were used in PCR. Only in-frame clones appear in the TCRdb table, and some are missing; sequencing was by immunoSEQ multiplex PCR. In the table there are about 180,000 clones, roughly 85% of which are singletons. Sample: PBMCs. These receptors originate from a young man in good health and CMV-seronegative.

The chain employs TRBV7-9 and TRBJ1-2, with no clear D. Germline loops: CDR1 SEHNR, CDR2 FQNEAQ (reference sequence). With 0 bases removed from V and 8 bases from J, the gap between germline ends came to 7 bases. The CDR3 extends over 12 amino acids. The CDR3 coding sequence is TGTGCCAGCAGCTTAGCTGGGCGCGGCTACACCTTC. Amino acids: CASSLAGRGYTF. The entire variable domain, with the rest obtained from reference TRBV7-9 and TRBJ1-2, is as follows: DTGVSQNPRHKITKRGQNVTFRCDPISEHNRLYWYRQTLGQGPEFLTYFQNEAQLEKSRLLSDRFSAERPKGSFSTLEIQRTEQGDSAMYLCASSLAGRGYTFGSGTRLTVV.

This rearrangement joins TRBV7-9 to TRBJ1-1; 9 nucleotides match TRBD1. The V segment lost 1 base and the J segment 4 bases; nucleotides outside the gene matches: 4. The CDR3 runs 15 residues. Germline V gene data show CDR1 as SEHNR and CDR2 as FQNEAQ (reference sequence). CDR3 DNA: TGTGCCAGCAGCTTAGGGGACAGGGTCGGCACTGAAGCTTTCTTT. This encodes CASSLGDRVGTEAFF.

A single count supports this clone. V usage is TRBV2 and J usage is TRBJ2-1, with 12 positions matching TRBD2. Germline CDR1 and CDR2: SNHLY and FYNNEI. The CDR3 length is 12 residues. J lost 15 bases, V lost 8 bases, and 8 bases had no gene match. CDR3: CASWLAGGRTFF. The DNA for the CDR3 is TGTGCCAGCTGGCTAGCGGGAGGGAGGACGTTCTTC.

This clone was counted a single time. This chain joins TRBV23-1 and TRBJ1-1; 11 positions match TRBD1. TRBV23-1 is placed among ORFs of uncertain function. This CDR3 contains 15 residues. The V segment lost 7 bases and the J segment 4 bases; nucleotides outside the gene matches: 8. CDR3 nucleotide sequence: TGCGCCAGCATCAAAACCGGGACAGGGGGCACTGAAGCTTTCTTT. Translated, it gives CASIKTGTGGTEAFF.

This chain uses TRBV5-6 with TRBJ2-4; D is unclear. Per germline, CDR1 SGHDT and CDR2 YYEEEE. Trimming stripped 1 base from V and 5 bases from J, with 10 bases between. This CDR3 region has 14 residues. CDR3 nucleotide sequence: TGTGCCAGCAGCTTGAGGAGATCCGAAAACATTCAGTACTTC. Amino acid sequence: CASSLRRSENIQYF.

V usage is TRBV4-3 and J usage is TRBJ2-7, with D possibly being TRBD1 (5 bases). Trimming took off 0 bases at V and 0 bases at J, with 15 bases between the two ends. In germline, CDR1 is LGHNA, CDR2 YSLEER. The CDR3 contains 17 residues. CDR3 region: CASSQDGAGDTSYEQYF. The CDR3 nucleotides are TGCGCCAGCAGCCAAGATGGGGCAGGCGATACCTCCTACGAGCAGTACTTC.

The gene calls are TRBV30 and TRBJ1-1, with D perhaps TRBD1 (6 bases). Trimming left V 2 bases short and J 8 bases short, with 15 bases between. The CDR3 is 13 amino acids. The germline V gene has CDR1 GTSNPN and CDR2 SVGIG (reference sequence). The CDR3 DNA follows: TGTGCCTGGAGTTCTCTCGTGGGGACAGAAGCTTTCTTT. Translated, it gives CAWSSLVGTEAFF.

The chain recombines TRBV30 with TRBJ1-5; 10 bases align to TRBD1. J was trimmed by 9 bases and V by 0 bases; bases with no gene match: 5. This CDR3 has 14 amino acids. Germline values: CDR1 GTSNPN, CDR2 SVGIG (reference sequence). Written as DNA, the CDR3 is TGTGCCTGGAGTGTACCGGGACAGGGGTGGCCCCAGCATTTT. Its protein is CAWSVPGQGWPQHF.

This chain uses TRBV5-1 with TRBJ2-5, with 15 positions matching TRBD2. The ends lost 4 bases at V and 4 bases at J; junction bases unmatched: 5. Germline CDR1 reads SGHRS; CDR2 reads YFSETQ. CDR3 length: 16 amino acids. The CDR3 DNA is TGCGCCAGCAGCCGGACTAGCGGGAGGGAAGGAGAGACCCAGTACTTC. This sequence encodes CASSRTSGREGETQYF.

The chain employs TRBV4-2 and TRBJ2-7; D call uncertain. The CDR3 runs 14 residues. Germline-derived CDR1 and CDR2 are LGHNA and YNFKEQ. Trimming took 1 base from V and 4 from J, leaving 11 bases between them. CDR3 DNA sequence: TGTGCCAGCAGCCAAGTTGGCATCGCTTACGAGCAGTACTTC. This encodes CASSQVGIAYEQYF.

This clone occurred once. The chain uses TRBV9 and TRBJ1-6; perhaps TRBD1 as D (5 bases). The CDR3 is 15 residues long. Trimming stripped 3 bases from V and 14 bases from J, with 21 bases between. CDR1 and CDR2 (germline): SGDLS, YYNGEE. The chain's CDR3 is CASSGQTGPGNTLHF. CDR3 sequence (DNA): TGTGCCAGCAGCGGACAGACCGGGCCCGGTAATACCCTCCACTTT. The full variable domain, its missing parts supplied by reference TRBV9 and TRBJ1-6, is DSGVTQTPKHLITATGQRVTLRCSPRSGDLSVYWYQQSLDQGLQFLIQYYNGEERAKGNILERFSAQQFPDLHSELNLSSLELGDSALYFCASSGQTGPGNTLHFGNGTRLTVT.

J is TRBJ2-1 and V is TRBV12-5; no firm D call. Per the germline V gene, CDR1 is LGHNT and CDR2 is FRNRAP. Trimming removed 2 bases from V and 5 bases from J, with 7 bases in between. The CDR3 extends over 13 amino acids. CDR3 loop: CASGLTGDNEQFF. CDR3 DNA: TGTGCTAGTGGTTTGACTGGAGACAATGAGCAGTTCTTC.

This rearrangement joins TRBV5-8 to TRBJ1-5, with TRBD1 matching 11 bases. Germline V gene lookup returns CDR1 SGHTS and CDR2 YDEGEE. This CDR3 has 17 amino acids. The J segment lost 6 bases and the V segment lost 4 bases, leaving 12 bases of the junction unmatched. The CDR3: CASSPGQGAAIGQPQHF. CDR3 DNA: TGTGCCAGCAGCCCCGGACAGGGGGCCGCAATCGGTCAGCCCCAGCATTTT.

The rearrangement links TRBV9 to TRBJ2-5, with TRBD2 identical over 9 bases. Germline V gives CDR1 SGDLS, CDR2 YYNGEE. CDR3 length: 18 amino acids. With 0 bases clipped from V and 0 bases from J, the junction kept 9 bases outside the gene matches. DNA of the CDR3: TGTGCCAGCAGCGTAGGGCTGGGCGGCGGGGGGGACCAAGAGACCCAGTACTTC. Protein: CASSVGLGGGGDQETQYF. Using reference TRBV9 and TRBJ2-5 for the parts outside the CDR3, the full variable domain is DSGVTQTPKHLITATGQRVTLRCSPRSGDLSVYWYQQSLDQGLQFLIQYYNGEERAKGNILERFSAQQFPDLHSELNLSSLELGDSALYFCASSVGLGGGGDQETQYFGPGTRLLVL.